This TCR beta chain comes out of a study of sequential checkpoint blockade in melanoma. There are 13 residues in the CDR3. Germline V gene lookup returns CDR1 SGHTA and CDR2 FQGNSA. V dropped 2 bases and J dropped 1 base, with 6 bases sitting between them. The protocol was immunoSEQ multiplex PCR, while the TCRdb copy is restricted to in-frame clones and leaves out a portion. The sample yields about 35,000 clones, just under 85% seen once. Sample treatment: randomized to nivolumab then ipilimumab (arm A) or the reverse (arm B). PBMC sorting kept live CD3+CD8+ cells without CD19 or CD56. The source was CD8+ T cells sorted from blood (inferred from file names), collected from a patient given nivolumab and ipilimumab in sequence. The sequence was obtained from a human donor with melanoma. V gene TRBV7-2 combines with J gene TRBJ2-7; D is undetermined. The CDR3 is CASSLSASYEQYF. The DNA of the CDR3 is TGTGCCAGCAGCTTATCCGCGTCCTACGAGCAGTACTTC.